A single T cell receptor beta chain is shown here with its context. Its antigen remains unidentified. TCRdb called the 5' RACE reads again in MiXCR, with one record for every CDR3 protein. The sample yields around 150,000 distinct CDR3 sequences, 25% to 35% seen once. This entry comes from a study of CD8 T cells in ankylosing spondylitis. Findings and caveats of the study: A TCR beta motif of under ten highly homologous variants appeared characteristic of ankylosing spondylitis blood. It was reported that disease-linked clones were significantly enriched in matched ankylosing spondylitis synovial fluid.

The CDR3 has 12 residues. Looked up from germline, CDR1 is DFQATT and CDR2 is SNEGSKA (reference sequence). V was pared by 0 bases and J by 15 bases, with 8 bases of the junction left unmatched. The chain joins TRBV20-1 to TRBJ1-5; 7 positions agree with TRBD1. The receptor was derived from a male donor with ankylosing spondylitis. Sequencing was carried out using synovial fluid, either unsorted or a sorted T cell fraction (not recorded which). In DNA form, the CDR3 reads TGCAGTGCTAGAGACCCTCAGGGGGGATCGCATTTT. Translating it yields CSARDPQGGSHF.